This T cell receptor (beta chain) originates from a study of CD8+ T cells in alopecia areata. Findings and caveats of the study: Higher clonality was seen in lesional scalp than in normal scalp, especially in alopecia totalis/universalis. Normal skin's resident alphabeta T cells are sequenced alongside lesional scalp T cells. Sharing of TCRs across patients appeared less clear than in mice, possibly for HLA-related reasons.

V gave up 3 bases and J gave up 7 bases, with 15 bases separating them. The germline gives CDR1 SGHAT, CDR2 FQNNGV. The CDR3 is 14 residues long. The sequencing template was cDNA reverse transcribed from extracted RNA. Measured with immunoSEQ multiplex PCR; TCRdb has only the in-frame clones, and not every one. The profile shows around 100,000 clones, around 50% of them singletons. Sorting of PBMCs yielded the CD4+ and CD8+ T cells. This clone has just a few counts. Its antigen is unidentified. The J gene is TRBJ2-5, the V gene TRBV11-2; a possible D gene is TRBD2 (7 bases). Material: CD4+ T cells sorted from blood. This sequence was found in a human donor in good health. The chain's CDR3 is CASSLSGVQGTQYF. The CDR3 nucleotides are TGTGCCAGCAGCTTGAGCGGGGTACAGGGGACCCAGTACTTC.